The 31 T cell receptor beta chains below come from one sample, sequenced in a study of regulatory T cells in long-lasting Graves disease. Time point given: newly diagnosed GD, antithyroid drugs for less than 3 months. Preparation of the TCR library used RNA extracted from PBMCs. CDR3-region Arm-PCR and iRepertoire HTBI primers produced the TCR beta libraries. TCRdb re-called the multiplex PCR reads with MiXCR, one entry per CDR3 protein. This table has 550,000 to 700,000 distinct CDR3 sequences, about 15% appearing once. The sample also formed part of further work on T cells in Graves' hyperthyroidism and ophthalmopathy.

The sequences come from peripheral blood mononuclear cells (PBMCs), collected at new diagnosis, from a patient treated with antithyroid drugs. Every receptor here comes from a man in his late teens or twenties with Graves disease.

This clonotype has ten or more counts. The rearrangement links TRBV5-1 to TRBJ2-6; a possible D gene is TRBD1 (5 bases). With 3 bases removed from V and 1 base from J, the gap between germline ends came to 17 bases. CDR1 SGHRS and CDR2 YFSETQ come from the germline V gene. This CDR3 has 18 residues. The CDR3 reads CASSSAGISASGANVLTF. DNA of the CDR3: TGCGCCAGCAGCTCGGCAGGGATCTCGGCATCTGGGGCCAACGTCCTGACTTTC.

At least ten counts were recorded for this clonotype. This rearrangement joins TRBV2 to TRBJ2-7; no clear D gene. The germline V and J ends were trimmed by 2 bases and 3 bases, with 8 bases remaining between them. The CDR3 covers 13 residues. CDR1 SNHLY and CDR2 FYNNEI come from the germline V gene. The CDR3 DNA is TGTGCCAGCAGTGAATCGCAGAACTACGAGCAGTACTTC. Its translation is CASSESQNYEQYF.

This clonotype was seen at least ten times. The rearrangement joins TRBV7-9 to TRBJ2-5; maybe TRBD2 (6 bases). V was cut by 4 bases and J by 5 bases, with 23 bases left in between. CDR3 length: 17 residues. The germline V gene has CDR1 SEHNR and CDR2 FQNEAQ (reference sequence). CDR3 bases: TGTGCCAGCAGCTACCCCCTAGGGACTCCAGAGGGGGAGACCCAGTACTTC. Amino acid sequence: CASSYPLGTPEGETQYF.

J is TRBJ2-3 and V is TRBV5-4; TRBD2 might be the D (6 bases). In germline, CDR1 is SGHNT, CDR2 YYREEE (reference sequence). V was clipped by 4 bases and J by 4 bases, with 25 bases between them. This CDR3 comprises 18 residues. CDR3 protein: CASSTVGGRAGPPDTQYF. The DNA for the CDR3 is TGTGCCAGCAGCACCGTGGGAGGCCGGGCTGGGCCCCCAGATACGCAGTATTTT. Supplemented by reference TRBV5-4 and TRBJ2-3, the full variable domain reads ETGVTQSPTHLIKTRGQQVTLRCSSQSGHNTVSWYQQALGQGPQFIFQYYREEENGRGNFPPRFSGLQFPNYSSELNVNALELDDSALYLCASSTVGGRAGPPDTQYFGPGTRLTVL.

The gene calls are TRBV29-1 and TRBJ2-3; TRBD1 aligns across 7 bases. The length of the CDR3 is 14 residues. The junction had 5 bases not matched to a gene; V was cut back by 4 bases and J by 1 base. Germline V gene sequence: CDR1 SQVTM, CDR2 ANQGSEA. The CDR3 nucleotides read TGCAGCGTTGCTCGCGACAGGGGCACAGATACGCAGTATTTT. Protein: CSVARDRGTDTQYF.

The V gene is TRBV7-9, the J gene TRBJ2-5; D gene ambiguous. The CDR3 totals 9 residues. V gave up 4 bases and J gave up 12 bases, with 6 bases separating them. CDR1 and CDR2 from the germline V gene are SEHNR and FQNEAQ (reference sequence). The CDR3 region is CASSSIEYF. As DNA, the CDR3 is TGTGCCAGCAGCTCTATCGAGTACTTC. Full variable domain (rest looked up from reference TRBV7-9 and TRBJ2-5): DTGVSQNPRHKITKRGQNVTFRCDPISEHNRLYWYRQTLGQGPEFLTYFQNEAQLEKSRLLSDRFSAERPKGSFSTLEIQRTEQGDSAMYLCASSSIEYFGPGTRLLVL.

DNA for the CDR3: TGTGCCAGCAGTCCGAACACAGGGAACACCGGGGAGCTGTTTTTT. Its protein product is CASSPNTGNTGELFF. The J gene is TRBJ2-2, the V gene TRBV12-3 or TRBV12-4; TRBD1 is a possible D gene (5 bases). The CDR3 loop spans 15 amino acids. The V end lost 5 bases, the J end lost 1 base, and 11 bases lay between the germline ends.

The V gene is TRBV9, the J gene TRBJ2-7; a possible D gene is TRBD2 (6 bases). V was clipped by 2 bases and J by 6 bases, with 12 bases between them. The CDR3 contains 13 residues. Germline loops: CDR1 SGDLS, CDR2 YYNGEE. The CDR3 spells CASSVEGLGEQYF. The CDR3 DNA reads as TGTGCCAGCAGCGTGGAGGGCTTGGGCGAGCAGTACTTC.

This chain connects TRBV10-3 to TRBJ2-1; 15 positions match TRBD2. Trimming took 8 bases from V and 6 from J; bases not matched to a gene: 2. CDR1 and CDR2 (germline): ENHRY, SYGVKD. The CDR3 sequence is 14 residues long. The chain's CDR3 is CAIGLAGGFNEQFF. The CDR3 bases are TGTGCCATCGGACTAGCGGGAGGGTTCAATGAGCAGTTCTTC.

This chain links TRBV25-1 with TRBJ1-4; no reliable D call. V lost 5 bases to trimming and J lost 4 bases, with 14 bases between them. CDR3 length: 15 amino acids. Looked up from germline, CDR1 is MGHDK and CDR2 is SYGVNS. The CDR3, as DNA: TGTGCCAGCAGTCCCCGTGCGGGAGTTAATGAAAAACTGTTTTTT. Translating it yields CASSPRAGVNEKLFF.

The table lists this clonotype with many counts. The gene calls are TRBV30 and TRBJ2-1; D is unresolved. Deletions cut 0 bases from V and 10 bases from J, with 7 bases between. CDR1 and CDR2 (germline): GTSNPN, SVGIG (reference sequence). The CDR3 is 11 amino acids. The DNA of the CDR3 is TGTGCCTGGAGTGTTCCAGGCGAGCAGTTCTTC. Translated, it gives CAWSVPGEQFF.

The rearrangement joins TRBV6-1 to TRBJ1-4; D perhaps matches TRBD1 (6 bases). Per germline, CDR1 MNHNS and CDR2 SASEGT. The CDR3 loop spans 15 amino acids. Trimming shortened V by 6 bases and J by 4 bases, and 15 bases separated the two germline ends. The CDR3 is CASSPNRDINEKLFF. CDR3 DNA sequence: TGTGCCAGCAGCCCTAACAGGGATATTAATGAAAAACTGTTTTTT.

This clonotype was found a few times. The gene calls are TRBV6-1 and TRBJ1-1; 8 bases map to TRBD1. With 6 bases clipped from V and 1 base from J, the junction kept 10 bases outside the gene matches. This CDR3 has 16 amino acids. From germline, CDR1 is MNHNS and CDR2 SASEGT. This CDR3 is CASSPSWGTGNTEAFF. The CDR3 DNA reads TGTGCCAGCAGCCCCTCGTGGGGGACAGGGAACACTGAAGCTTTCTTT.

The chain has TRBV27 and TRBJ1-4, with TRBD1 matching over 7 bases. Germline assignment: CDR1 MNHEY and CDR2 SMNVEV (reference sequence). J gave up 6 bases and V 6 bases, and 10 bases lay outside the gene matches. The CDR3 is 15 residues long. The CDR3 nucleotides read TGTGCCAGCAGGCCAGACAGGGAAGGGTATGAAAAACTGTTTTTT. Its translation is CASRPDREGYEKLFF.

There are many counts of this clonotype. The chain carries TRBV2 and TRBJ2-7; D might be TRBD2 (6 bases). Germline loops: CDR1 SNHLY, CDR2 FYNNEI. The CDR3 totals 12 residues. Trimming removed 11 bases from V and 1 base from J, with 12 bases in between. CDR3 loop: CAAGTASYEQYF. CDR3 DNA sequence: TGTGCCGCGGGGACCGCTTCCTACGAGCAGTACTTC.

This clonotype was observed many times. The CDR3 spells CASSETGLSNQPQHF. DNA of the CDR3: TGTGCCAGCAGTGAAACGGGGCTTAGCAATCAGCCCCAGCATTTT. The chain has TRBV6-2 or TRBV6-3 and TRBJ1-5; D is perhaps TRBD1 (5 bases). Germline V gives CDR1 MNHEY, CDR2 SVGEGT. V was shortened by 5 bases and J by 0 bases, with 11 bases between the two germline ends. The CDR3 runs to 15 residues.

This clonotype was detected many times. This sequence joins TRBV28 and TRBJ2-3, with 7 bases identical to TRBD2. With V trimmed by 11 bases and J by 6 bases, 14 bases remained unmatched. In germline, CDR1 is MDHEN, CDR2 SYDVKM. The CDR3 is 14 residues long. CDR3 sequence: CAESGGGSADTQYF. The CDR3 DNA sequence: TGTGCCGAGTCTGGGGGGGGATCGGCCGATACGCAGTATTTT. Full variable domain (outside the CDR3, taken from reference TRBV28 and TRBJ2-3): DVKVTQSSRYLVKRTGEKVFLECVQDMDHENMFWYRQDPGLGLRLIYFSYDVKMKEKGDIPEGYSVSREKKERFSLILESASTNQTSMYLCAESGGGSADTQYFGPGTRLTVL.

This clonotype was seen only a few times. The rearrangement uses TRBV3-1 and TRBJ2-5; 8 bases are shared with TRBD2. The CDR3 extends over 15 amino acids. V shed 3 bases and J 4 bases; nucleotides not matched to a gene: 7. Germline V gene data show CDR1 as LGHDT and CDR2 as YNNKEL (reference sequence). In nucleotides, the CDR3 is TGTGCCAGCAGCCAGAGCGGGAGTTTGGGAGAGACCCAGTACTTC. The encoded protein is CASSQSGSLGETQYF.

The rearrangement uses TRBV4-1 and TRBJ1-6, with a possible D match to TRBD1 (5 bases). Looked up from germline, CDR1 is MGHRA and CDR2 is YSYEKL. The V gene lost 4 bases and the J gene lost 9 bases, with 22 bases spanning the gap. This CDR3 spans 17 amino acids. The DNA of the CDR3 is TGCGCCAGCAGCCTTAGAGGGACGGGAGGGGTTGGTTCACCCCTCCACTTT. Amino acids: CASSLRGTGGVGSPLHF.

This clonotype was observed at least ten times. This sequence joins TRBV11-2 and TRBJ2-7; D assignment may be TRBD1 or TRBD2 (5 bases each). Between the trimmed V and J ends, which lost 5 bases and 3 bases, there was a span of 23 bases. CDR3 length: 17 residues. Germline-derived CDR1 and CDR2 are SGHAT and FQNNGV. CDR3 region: CASSGRPGRIIDYEQYF. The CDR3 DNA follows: TGTGCCAGCAGCGGTCGCCCGGGACGGATTATTGACTACGAGCAGTACTTC.

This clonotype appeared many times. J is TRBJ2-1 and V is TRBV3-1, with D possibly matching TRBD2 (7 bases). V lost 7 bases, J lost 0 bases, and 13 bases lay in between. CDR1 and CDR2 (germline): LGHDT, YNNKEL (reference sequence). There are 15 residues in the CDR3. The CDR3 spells CASKGGDSSYNEQFF. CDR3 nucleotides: TGTGCCAGCAAGGGGGGGGACTCCTCCTACAATGAGCAGTTCTTC.

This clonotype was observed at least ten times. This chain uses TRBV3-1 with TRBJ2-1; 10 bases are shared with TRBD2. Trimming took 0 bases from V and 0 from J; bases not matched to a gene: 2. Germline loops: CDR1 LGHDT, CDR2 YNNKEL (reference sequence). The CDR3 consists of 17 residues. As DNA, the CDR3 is TGTGCCAGCAGCCAAGATTTAGCGGGAGGCTCCTACAATGAGCAGTTCTTC. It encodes CASSQDLAGGSYNEQFF.

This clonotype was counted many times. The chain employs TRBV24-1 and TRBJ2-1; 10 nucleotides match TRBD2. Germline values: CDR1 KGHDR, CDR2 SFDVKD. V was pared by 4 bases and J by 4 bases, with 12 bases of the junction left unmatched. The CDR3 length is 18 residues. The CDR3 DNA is TGTGCCACCAGTGACTTCGCGAAGCGGGAGGGAGTTTACAATGAGCAGTTCTTC. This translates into CATSDFAKREGVYNEQFF.

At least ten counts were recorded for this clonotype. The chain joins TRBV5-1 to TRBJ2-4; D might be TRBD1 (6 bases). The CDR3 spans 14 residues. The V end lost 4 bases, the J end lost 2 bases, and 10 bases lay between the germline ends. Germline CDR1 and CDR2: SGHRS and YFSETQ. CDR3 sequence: CASSHGQTKNIQYF. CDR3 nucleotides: TGCGCCAGCAGCCATGGACAGACCAAAAACATTCAGTACTTC.

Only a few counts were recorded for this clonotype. The CDR3 region is CSARDRAGGRHNEQFF. The CDR3 DNA sequence: TGCAGTGCTAGAGATCGAGCGGGAGGCCGCCACAATGAGCAGTTCTTC. The chain is built from TRBV20-1 and TRBJ2-1, with 9 bases matching TRBD2. Germline V gene data show CDR1 as DFQATT and CDR2 as SNEGSKA (reference sequence). V was clipped by 0 bases and J by 5 bases; unmatched bases: 8. The CDR3 length is 16 residues.

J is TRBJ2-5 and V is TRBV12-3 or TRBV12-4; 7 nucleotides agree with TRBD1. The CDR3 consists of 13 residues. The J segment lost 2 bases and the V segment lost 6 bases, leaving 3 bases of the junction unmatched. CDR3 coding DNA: TGTGCCAGCAGGGGACAGCAACAAGAGACCCAGTACTTC. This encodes CASRGQQQETQYF.

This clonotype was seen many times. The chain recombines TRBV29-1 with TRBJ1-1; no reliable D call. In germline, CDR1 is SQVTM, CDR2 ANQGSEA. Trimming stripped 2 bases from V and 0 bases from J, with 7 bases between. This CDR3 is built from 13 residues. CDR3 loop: CSVELGMNTEAFF. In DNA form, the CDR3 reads TGCAGCGTTGAACTGGGGATGAACACTGAAGCTTTCTTT.

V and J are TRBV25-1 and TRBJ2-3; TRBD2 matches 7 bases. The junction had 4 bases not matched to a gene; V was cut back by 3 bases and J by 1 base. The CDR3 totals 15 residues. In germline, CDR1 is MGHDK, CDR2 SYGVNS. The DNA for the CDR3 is TGTGCCAGCAGTGAGGCACTAGCGCGCACAGATACGCAGTATTTT. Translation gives CASSEALARTDTQYF.

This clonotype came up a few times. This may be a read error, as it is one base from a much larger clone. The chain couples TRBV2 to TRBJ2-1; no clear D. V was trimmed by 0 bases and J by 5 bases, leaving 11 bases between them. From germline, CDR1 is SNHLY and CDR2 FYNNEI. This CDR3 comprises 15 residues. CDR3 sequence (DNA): TGTGCCAGCAGTGAAGCGCTTTTCGACAACAATGAGCAGTTCTTC. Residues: CASSEALFDNNEQFF.

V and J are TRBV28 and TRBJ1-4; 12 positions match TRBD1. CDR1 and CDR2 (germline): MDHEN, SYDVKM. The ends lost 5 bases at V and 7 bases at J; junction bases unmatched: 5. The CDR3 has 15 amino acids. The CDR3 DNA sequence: TGTGCCAGCAGTCCAGGGACAGGGGGCTTTGAAAAACTGTTTTTT. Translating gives CASSPGTGGFEKLFF. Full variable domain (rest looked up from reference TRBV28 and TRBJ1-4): DVKVTQSSRYLVKRTGEKVFLECVQDMDHENMFWYRQDPGLGLRLIYFSYDVKMKEKGDIPEGYSVSREKKERFSLILESASTNQTSMYLCASSPGTGGFEKLFFGSGTQLSVL.

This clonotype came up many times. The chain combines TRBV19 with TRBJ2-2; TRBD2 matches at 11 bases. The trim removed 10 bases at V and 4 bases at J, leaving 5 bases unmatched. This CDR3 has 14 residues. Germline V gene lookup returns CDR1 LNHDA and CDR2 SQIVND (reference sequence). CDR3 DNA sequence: TGTGCCACTGCACTAGCGGGAGTCACCGGGGAGCTGTTTTTT. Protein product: CATALAGVTGELFF.